One and the same sample provided the 5 T cell receptor beta chains below, sequenced in a study of T cells in Graves' hyperthyroidism and ophthalmopathy. Amplification of TCR beta CDR3 regions used RNA as the template. First-round RT-PCR with HTBI primers amplified the TCR CDR3 region. TCRdb redid the calling of the multiplex PCR reads with MiXCR, one entry per CDR3 protein. The sample has some 300,000 distinct CDR3 sequences; roughly 15% are singletons. The specimen sequenced was blood. The receptors stem from a man in his thirties or forties with Graves' hyperthyroidism.

This clonotype came up many times. The V call is TRBV2, the J call TRBJ2-1, with D possibly matching TRBD2 (6 bases). The V end was cut by 4 bases, the J end by 8 bases, with 9 bases between. The germline gives CDR1 SNHLY, CDR2 FYNNEI. CDR3 length: 12 residues. CDR3 loop: CASSALAYEQFF. The CDR3 DNA reads TGTGCCAGCAGTGCACTAGCTTATGAGCAGTTCTTC.

This clonotype was seen many times. V and J are TRBV6-1 and TRBJ2-1, with a weak D call TRBD1 (6 bases). The CDR3 spans 15 residues. Looked up from germline, CDR1 is MNHNS and CDR2 is SASEGT. V was pared by 8 bases and J by 5 bases, with 19 bases between. In nucleotides, the CDR3 is TGTGCCAGCCGACGACGAGAGGACAGCAACAATGAGCAGTTCTTC. It codes for CASRRREDSNNEQFF.

Many counts were recorded for this clonotype. The chain employs TRBV27 and TRBJ1-4; D gene uncertain. V lost 4 bases and J 8 bases, leaving 14 bases between the germline ends. Germline lookup yields CDR1 MNHEY and CDR2 SMNVEV (reference sequence). This CDR3 spans 14 amino acids. In nucleotides, the CDR3 is TGTGCCAGCAGTTCGGAGCTACAAGTGGAAAAACTGTTTTTT. Encoded protein: CASSSELQVEKLFF.

The sample holds a few counts of this clonotype. This chain links TRBV29-1 with TRBJ2-3; 8 nucleotides match TRBD1. The CDR3 contains 14 residues. J gave up 2 bases and V 4 bases, and 5 bases lay outside the gene matches. Germline V gene lookup returns CDR1 SQVTM and CDR2 ANQGSEA. CDR3 sequence (DNA): TGCAGCGTTGCCCAGGGGGCGTTCACAGATACGCAGTATTTT. Its protein is CSVAQGAFTDTQYF.

This clonotype was recorded at least ten times. The chain has TRBV27 and TRBJ2-1; the match to TRBD2 covers 15 bases. The ends lost 5 bases at V and 6 bases at J; junction bases unmatched: 5. CDR3 size: 16 residues. CDR1 MNHEY and CDR2 SMNVEV come from the germline V gene (reference sequence). CDR3 nucleotide sequence: TGTGCCAGCAGTACCTCGGGACTAGCGGGAGGCAATGAGCAGTTCTTC. It is translated as CASSTSGLAGGNEQFF.